The clone carrying this TCR beta chain was observed a few times. The antigen is undetermined. A second PCR, run for about 7 to 11 cycles, used a sample-barcoded 5' primer plus a J-beta primer mix. TCRdb called the 5' RACE reads again in MiXCR, with one record for every CDR3 protein. In the table there are 450,000 to 650,000 distinct CDR3 sequences, approximately 25% of which are singletons. This specimen comes from a study of blood T cells in healthy people across ages. Study observations and caveats: Calculation of diversity from one million T cells yielded estimates considered to be underestimates.

CDR1 DFQATT and CDR2 SNEGSKA come from the germline V gene (reference sequence). Trimming took off 3 bases at V and 7 bases at J, with 18 bases between the two ends. CDR3 size: 14 residues. The same sample was also studied in work on T cells of mothers and their children.

The gene calls are TRBV20-1 and TRBJ1-1; D possibly corresponds to TRBD1 (6 bases). The source is a boy younger than 18 in good health. Sequencing used blood. CDR3: CSARDSRKSGEAFF. CDR3 sequence (DNA): TGCAGTGCTAGGGACAGTCGCAAGTCAGGTGAAGCTTTCTTT.